This T cell receptor (beta chain) was observed in a study of T cell repertoires in cytomegalovirus infection. This clonotype has at least ten counts. TCRdb itself ran the reads through MiXCR, one entry per CDR3 protein. Of 200,000 to 300,000 distinct CDR3 sequences in the sample, less than 9.5% were seen once. J was trimmed by 3 bases and V by 3 bases; bases with no gene match: 10. The CDR3 consists of 16 residues. The germline gives CDR1 WSHSY, CDR2 SAAADI. The V and J genes are TRBV10-2 and TRBJ2-5; TRBD1 agrees at 7 bases. This TCR was recovered from a human donor in good health (CMV status not recorded). Some clones in this sample may be carry-over from other donors' samples. Source material: PBMCs. DNA for the CDR3: TGCGCCAGCAGTGATTCCGGGACAGATTTAAAAGAGACCCAGTACTTC. The encoded protein is CASSDSGTDLKETQYF.